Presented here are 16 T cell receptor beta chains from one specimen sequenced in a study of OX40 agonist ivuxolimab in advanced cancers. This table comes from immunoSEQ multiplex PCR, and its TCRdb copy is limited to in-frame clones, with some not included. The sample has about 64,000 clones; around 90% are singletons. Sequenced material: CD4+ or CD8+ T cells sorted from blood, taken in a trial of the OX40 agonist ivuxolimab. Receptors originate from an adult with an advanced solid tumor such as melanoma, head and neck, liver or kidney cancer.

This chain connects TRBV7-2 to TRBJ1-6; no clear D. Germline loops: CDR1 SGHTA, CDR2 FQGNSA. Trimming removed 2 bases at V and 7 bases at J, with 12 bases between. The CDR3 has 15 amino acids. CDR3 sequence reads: CASSLNTGMNSPLHF. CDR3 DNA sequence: TGTGCCAGCAGCTTAAATACGGGAATGAATTCACCCCTCCACTTT.

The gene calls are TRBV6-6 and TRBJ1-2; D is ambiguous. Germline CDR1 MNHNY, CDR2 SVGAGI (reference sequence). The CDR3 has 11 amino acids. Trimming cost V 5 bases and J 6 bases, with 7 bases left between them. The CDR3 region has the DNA TGTGCCAGCAGTCCGTCTGATGGCTACACCTTC. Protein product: CASSPSDGYTF.

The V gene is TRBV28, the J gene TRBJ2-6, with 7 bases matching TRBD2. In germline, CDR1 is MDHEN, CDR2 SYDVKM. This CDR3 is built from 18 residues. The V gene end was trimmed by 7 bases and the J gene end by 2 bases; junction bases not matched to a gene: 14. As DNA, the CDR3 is TGTGCCAGCACCCCTTACGGGGGAGGGATCCCTGGGGCCAACGTCCTGACTTTC. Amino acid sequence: CASTPYGGGIPGANVLTF.

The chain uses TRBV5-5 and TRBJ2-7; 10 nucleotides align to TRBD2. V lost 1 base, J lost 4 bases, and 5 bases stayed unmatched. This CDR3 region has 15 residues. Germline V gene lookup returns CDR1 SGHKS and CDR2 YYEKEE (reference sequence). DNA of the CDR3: TGTGCCAGCAGCTTGTCCGGGACTAGCGTTTACGAGCAGTACTTC. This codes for CASSLSGTSVYEQYF.

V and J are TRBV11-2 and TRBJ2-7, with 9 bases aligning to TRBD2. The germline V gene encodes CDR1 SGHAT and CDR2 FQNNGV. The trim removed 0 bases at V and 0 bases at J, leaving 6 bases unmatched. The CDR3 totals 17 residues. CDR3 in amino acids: CASSLDPTSGSSYEQYF. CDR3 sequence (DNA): TGTGCCAGCAGCTTAGATCCGACTAGCGGAAGCTCCTACGAGCAGTACTTC.

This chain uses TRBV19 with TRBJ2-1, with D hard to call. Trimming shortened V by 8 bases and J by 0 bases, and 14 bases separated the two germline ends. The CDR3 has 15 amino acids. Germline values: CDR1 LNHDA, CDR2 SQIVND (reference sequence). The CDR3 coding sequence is TGTGCCAGTGGGATTGGTCGCGGCTCCTACAATGAGCAGTTCTTC. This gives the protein CASGIGRGSYNEQFF.

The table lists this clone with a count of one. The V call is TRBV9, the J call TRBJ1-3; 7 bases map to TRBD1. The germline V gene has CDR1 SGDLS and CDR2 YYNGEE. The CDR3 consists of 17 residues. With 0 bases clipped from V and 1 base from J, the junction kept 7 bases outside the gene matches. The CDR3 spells CASSVVPGGSSGNTIYF. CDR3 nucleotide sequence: TGTGCCAGCAGCGTAGTTCCAGGGGGGTCATCTGGAAACACCATATATTTT.

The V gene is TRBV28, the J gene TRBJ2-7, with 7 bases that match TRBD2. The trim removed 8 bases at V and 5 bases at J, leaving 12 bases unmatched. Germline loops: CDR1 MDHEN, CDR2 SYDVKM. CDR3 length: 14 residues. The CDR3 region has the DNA TGTGCCAGCTTGGGGGGGGTAGGGAGAAACGAGCAGTACTTC. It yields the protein CASLGGVGRNEQYF.

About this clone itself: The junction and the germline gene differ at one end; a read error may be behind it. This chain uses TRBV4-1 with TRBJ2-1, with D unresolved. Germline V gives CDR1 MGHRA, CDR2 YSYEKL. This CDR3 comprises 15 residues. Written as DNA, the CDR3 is TGCGCCGGCAGCCAAGAACCCCCCTCCTACAATGAGCAGTTCTTC. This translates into CAGSQEPPSYNEQFF.

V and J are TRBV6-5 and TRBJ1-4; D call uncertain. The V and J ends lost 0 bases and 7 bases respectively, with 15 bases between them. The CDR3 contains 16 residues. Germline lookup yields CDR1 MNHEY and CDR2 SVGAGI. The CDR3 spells CASSYSKRAGSEKLFF. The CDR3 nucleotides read TGTGCCAGCAGTTACTCAAAGAGGGCTGGTAGTGAAAAACTGTTTTTT.

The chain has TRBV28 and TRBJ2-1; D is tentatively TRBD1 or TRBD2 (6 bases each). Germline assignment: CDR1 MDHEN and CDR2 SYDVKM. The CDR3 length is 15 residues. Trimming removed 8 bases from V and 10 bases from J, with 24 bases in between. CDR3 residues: CASRPGAPGMREQFF. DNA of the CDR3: TGTGCCAGCCGCCCGGGGGCCCCGGGGATGCGGGAGCAGTTCTTC.

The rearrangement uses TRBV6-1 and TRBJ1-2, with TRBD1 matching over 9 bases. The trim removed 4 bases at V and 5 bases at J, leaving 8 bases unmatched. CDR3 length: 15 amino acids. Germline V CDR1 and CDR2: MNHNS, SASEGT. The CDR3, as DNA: TGTGCCAGCAGTGGATCGGACAGGGGCGCTTATGGCTACACCTTC. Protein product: CASSGSDRGAYGYTF.

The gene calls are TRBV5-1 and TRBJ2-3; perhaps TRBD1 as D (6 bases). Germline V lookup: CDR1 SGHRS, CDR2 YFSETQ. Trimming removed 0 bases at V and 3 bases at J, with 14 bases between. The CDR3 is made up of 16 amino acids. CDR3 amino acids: CASSLARDTGTDTQYF. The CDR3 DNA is TGCGCCAGCAGCTTGGCCCGGGACACCGGGACAGATACGCAGTATTTT.

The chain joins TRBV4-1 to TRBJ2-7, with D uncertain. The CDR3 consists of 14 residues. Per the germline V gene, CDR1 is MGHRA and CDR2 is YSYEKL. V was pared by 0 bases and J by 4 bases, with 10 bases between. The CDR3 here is CASSQDAHSYEQYF. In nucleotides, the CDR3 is TGCGCCAGCAGCCAAGATGCCCACTCATACGAGCAGTACTTC.

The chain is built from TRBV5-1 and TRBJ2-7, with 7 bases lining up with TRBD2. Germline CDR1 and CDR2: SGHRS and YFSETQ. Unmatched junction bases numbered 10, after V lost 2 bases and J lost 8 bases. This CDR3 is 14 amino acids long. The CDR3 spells CASSLWEGRGKQYF. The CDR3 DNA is TGCGCCAGCAGCTTATGGGAGGGCCGGGGGAAGCAGTACTTC.

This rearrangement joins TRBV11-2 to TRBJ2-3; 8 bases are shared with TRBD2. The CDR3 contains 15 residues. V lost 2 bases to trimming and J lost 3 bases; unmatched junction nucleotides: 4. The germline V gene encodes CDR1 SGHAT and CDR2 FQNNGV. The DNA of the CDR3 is TGTGCCAGCAGCTTAACGGGAGGGGAGACAGATACGCAGTATTTT. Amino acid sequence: CASSLTGGETDTQYF.